Listed below are T cell receptor beta chains from one sample, sequenced in a study of shared clonotypes between healthy human individuals. Assay used: immunoSEQ multiplex PCR; TCRdb lists only in-frame clones, some missing. Of a few hundred thousand clones listed, roughly 97% were seen once; the top ten hold approximately 0.057%. Sequenced input: naive CD4+ T cells sorted from blood. These receptors were obtained from a woman in her 30s in good health. The CDR3 runs from the conserved cysteine through the conserved F or W. Fields, in order: D gene, V gene, clone size, J gene, CDR3 DNA, CDR3 protein. D genes are given only for firm matches. Not all rows give a size; the values are once, few, many and, for expanded clones, a class.

NA	TRBV2	once	TRBJ2-3	TGTGCCAGCGGGAGAGGATGGGGCACAGATACGCAGTATTTT	CASGRGWGTDTQYF
TRBD1	TRBV28	NA	TRBJ1-5	TGTGCCAGCAGTTCCACAGGGGTCAATCAGCCCCAGCATTTT	CASSSTGVNQPQHF
NA	TRBV21-1	NA	TRBJ2-7	TGTGCCAGCAGCAAACTTGCGCAAACCTACGAGCAGTACTTC	CASSKLAQTYEQYF
NA	TRBV18	NA	TRBJ2-3	TGTGCCAGCTCACCGCCCGAAGGGACAGATACGCAGTATTTT	CASSPPEGTDTQYF
NA	TRBV2	NA	TRBJ1-4	TGTGCCAGCAGTGACGGGAGGGGTAATGAAAAACTGTTTTTT	CASSDGRGNEKLFF
TRBD1	TRBV12-5	once	TRBJ2-2	TGTGCTAGTGGTTTCAGGACAGGGAGGCCGAGGGTTTACACCGGGGAGCTGTTTTTT	CASGFRTGRPRVYTGELFF
TRBD1	TRBV7-9	NA	TRBJ2-1	TGTGCCAGCAACCGACAGGGTACGAACAATGAGCAGTTCTTC	CASNRQGTNNEQFF
TRBD2	TRBV6-1	NA	TRBJ2-7	TGTGCCAGCGCGCTAGCGGAAACAAGCTCCTACGAGCAGTACTTC	CASALAETSSYEQYF
NA	TRBV5-1	NA	TRBJ1-3	TGCGCCAGCAGCTTGGAAGGCTTTTCTGGAAACACCATATATTTT	CASSLEGFSGNTIYF
TRBD2	TRBV27	NA	TRBJ2-7	TGTGCCAGCAGTCCTCCCTTTTGGCTAGCGGGAGCCAGGGGTTCCTACGAGCAGTACTTC	CASSPPFWLAGARGSYEQYF
TRBD2	TRBV18	once	TRBJ2-2	TGTGCCAGCTCACTTGGGACTAGCGCATCGAACACCGGGGAGCTGTTTTTT	CASSLGTSASNTGELFF
NA	TRBV6-1	NA	TRBJ1-5	TGTGCCAGCAGACGGGACATGGTTAGCAATCAGCCCCAGCATTTT	CASRRDMVSNQPQHF
TRBD2	TRBV7-9	NA	TRBJ2-1	TGTGCCAGCAGCTTAGTCGGGACTACCTACAATGAGCAGTTCTTC	CASSLVGTTYNEQFF
NA	TRBV5-1	NA	TRBJ1-1	TGCGCCAGCACACCCATCAGTTCGGACACTGAAGCTTTCTTT	CASTPISSDTEAFF
NA	TRBV11-2	NA	TRBJ2-7	TGTGCCAGCAGCTTAGATGGGTCACCTGCCTACGAGCAGTACTTC	CASSLDGSPAYEQYF
NA	TRBV27	NA	TRBJ2-7	TGTGCCAGCAGTTTGGGTGGACGAAAAGCAGTCTACGAGCAGTACTTC	CASSLGGRKAVYEQYF
NA	TRBV28	NA	TRBJ2-1	TGTGCCAGCAGTCTGAGGCGCAATGAGCAGTTCTTC	CASSLRRNEQFF
NA	TRBV6-5	NA	TRBJ2-1	TGTGCCAGCAGCCCCCGAACAGGCCTAGAGCAGTTCTTC	CASSPRTGLEQFF
NA	TRBV25-1	NA	TRBJ1-1	TGTGCCAGCAGTGAGGTGGGTAGGGCCGAAGCTTTCTTT	CASSEVGRAEAFF
TRBD2	TRBV9	NA	TRBJ2-1	TGTGCCAGCAGCGTGACTAGCGGGAGATACAATGAGCAGTTCTTC	CASSVTSGRYNEQFF
TRBD2	TRBV7-2	NA	TRBJ2-2	TGTGCCATCCCGACTATCGGGAGGGCCCTAGGGGGTACCGGGGAGCTGTTTTTT	CAIPTIGRALGGTGELFF
NA	TRBV19	NA	TRBJ2-2	TGTGCCAGTAGTATTCCGGGATCTCCAAAGAACACCGGGGAGCTGTTTTTT	CASSIPGSPKNTGELFF
NA	TRBV25-1	NA	TRBJ2-7	TGTGCCAGCAAAGGCGTCGAGCAGTACTTC	CASKGVEQYF
NA	TRBV10-2	NA	TRBJ1-3	TGCGCCAGCAGTGAAATTAGCGGCGAGTCTGGAAACACCATATATTTT	CASSEISGESGNTIYF
TRBD1	TRBV19	NA	TRBJ1-2	TGTGCCAGTAGTATTCGGACAGGGAACTATGGCTACACCTTC	CASSIRTGNYGYTF
TRBD2	TRBV28	NA	TRBJ2-3	TGTGCCAGCAGTTTTTACCTAGCGGGAGGGAGCACAGATACGCAGTATTTT	CASSFYLAGGSTDTQYF
NA	TRBV28	NA	TRBJ1-1	TGTGCCTCAGGGTCGAGGACTGAAGCTTTCTTT	CASGSRTEAFF
TRBD2	TRBV7-2	once	TRBJ2-7	TGTGCCAGCAGCTTGGCTGGGACTAGCGGACACTACGAGCAGTACTTC	CASSLAGTSGHYEQYF
TRBD1	TRBV6-6	NA	TRBJ2-1	TGTGCCAGCAGTTACGGGACAGGGGGGTCTGAGCAGTTCTTC	CASSYGTGGSEQFF
NA	TRBV6-5	NA	TRBJ1-1	TGTGCCAGCAGCAAAAGCGACACGCTGAACACTGAAGCTTTCTTT	CASSKSDTLNTEAFF
NA	TRBV13	NA	TRBJ1-4	TGTGCCAGCAGCTTAGCCTGGAGTAATGAAAAACTGTTTTTT	CASSLAWSNEKLFF
NA	TRBV5-1	NA	TRBJ1-1	TGCGCCAGCAGCTTCTCAGGAGTAAACACTGAAGCTTTCTTT	CASSFSGVNTEAFF
TRBD1	TRBV6-5	once	TRBJ1-2	TGTGCCAGCACCATGGACAGGGTGGGCGGCTACACCTTC	CASTMDRVGGYTF
NA	TRBV19	NA	TRBJ2-7	TGTGCCAGTAGTATTGGAATAGGACACCCCTACGAGCAGTACTTC	CASSIGIGHPYEQYF
NA	TRBV5-4	NA	TRBJ2-5	TGTGCCAGCAGCTTGGGAGGGGTCGGGGAGACCCAGTACTTC	CASSLGGVGETQYF
NA	TRBV5-1	NA	TRBJ2-7	TGCGCCAGCAGCTTGGTAGGGACTTACAAGCCTTACGAGCAGTACTTC	CASSLVGTYKPYEQYF
NA	TRBV10-2	NA	TRBJ2-1	TGCGCCAGCAGTGAGCCCGGGAGTGAGCAGTTCTTC	CASSEPGSEQFF
TRBD2	TRBV6-5	NA	TRBJ2-1	TGTGCCAGCAGTAACTCACTAGCGGGAGGACTAAATGAGCAGTTCTTC	CASSNSLAGGLNEQFF
NA	TRBV19	NA	TRBJ1-6	TGTGCCAGTACCGACCTCGGGAAGAGAGATTCACCCCTCCACTTT	CASTDLGKRDSPLHF
NA	TRBV27	once	TRBJ2-5	TGTGCCAGCAGTTGGGGGCGAGAGACCCAGTACTTC	CASSWGRETQYF
TRBD2	TRBV6-5	NA	TRBJ2-3	TGTGCCAGCAGAGGCACTAGCGCGGGGTCAGATACGCAGTATTTT	CASRGTSAGSDTQYF
NA	TRBV11-2	NA	TRBJ1-5	TGTGCCAGCAGCTTTAGGTATTGGCCCCAGCATTTT	CASSFRYWPQHF
NA	TRBV5-5	NA	TRBJ2-7	TGTGCCAGCACCTTGGGCACGGCGAGCTCCTACGAGCAGTACTTC	CASTLGTASSYEQYF
TRBD1	TRBV28	NA	TRBJ1-5	TGTGCCAGCAGTTTATCTCAGGGGGACAATCAGCCCCAGCATTTT	CASSLSQGDNQPQHF
TRBD1	TRBV27	NA	TRBJ2-2	TGTGCCAGCAGTCCCTCCGGGACAGCTAACACCGGGGAGCTGTTTTTT	CASSPSGTANTGELFF
TRBD2	TRBV28	NA	TRBJ2-7	TGTGCCAGCAGACCCTCTAGCGGAAAGTTCTACGAGCAGTACTTC	CASRPSSGKFYEQYF
NA	TRBV7-9	NA	TRBJ2-3	TGTGCCAGCGGCCGAGTAGCGATGTCCGGGACGCAGTATTTT	CASGRVAMSGTQYF
NA	TRBV5-1	NA	TRBJ2-2	TGCGCCAGCAGCTTGGGGTGGGAGAACACCGGGGAGCTGTTTTTT	CASSLGWENTGELFF
NA	TRBV30	NA	TRBJ1-5	TGTGCCTGGAGTATACAGGGTCTCAAGCCCCAGCATTTT	CAWSIQGLKPQHF
NA	TRBV2	NA	TRBJ2-1	TGTGCCAGCAGTGAATCGGGGTATAATGAGCAGTTCTTC	CASSESGYNEQFF
NA	TRBV2	NA	TRBJ2-7	TGTGCCAGCAGATCAGGGGCTACCTACGAGCAGTACTTC	CASRSGATYEQYF
TRBD2	TRBV15	NA	TRBJ2-7	TGTGCCACCAGCACGACATGGGGCCCTAGCGGGAAGTTTAGCGAGCAGTACTTC	CATSTTWGPSGKFSEQYF
TRBD1	TRBV28	NA	TRBJ2-7	TGTGCCAGCAGTAGTCGGACAGGATTAGTGTACGAGCAGTACTTC	CASSSRTGLVYEQYF
NA	TRBV21-1	NA	TRBJ2-1	TGTGCCAGCAGCAAGGGGACTAGCGGGAGAAATGAGCAGTTCTTC	CASSKGTSGRNEQFF
NA	TRBV5-1	NA	TRBJ2-5	TGCGCCAGCAGCTTGGTGGGCATGCCCCCGGAGACCCAGTACTTC	CASSLVGMPPETQYF
NA	TRBV28	NA	TRBJ2-7	TGTGCCAGCAGCTCTACAGAGGACGAGCAGTACTTC	CASSSTEDEQYF
NA	TRBV6-5	NA	TRBJ1-1	TGTGCCAGCAGTTACAGGGTCTGGACTGAAGCTTTCTTT	CASSYRVWTEAFF
NA	TRBV7-9	NA	TRBJ1-5	TGTGCCAGCAGCTTAGCGTTACACAGGGACGATAGCAATCAGCCCCAGCATTTT	CASSLALHRDDSNQPQHF
NA	TRBV18	NA	TRBJ2-7	TGTGCCAGCTCACCAAGGGGAATTAGTGGCGAGCAGTACTTC	CASSPRGISGEQYF
TRBD2	TRBV28	NA	TRBJ2-7	TGTGCCAGCAGTTTGGGTTCGGCGGGAGAATACGAGCAGTACTTC	CASSLGSAGEYEQYF